This T cell receptor beta chain appears in the sequencing data of a study of control samples from healthy donors and cancer patients. Profiled with immunoSEQ multiplex PCR; TCRdb holds only in-frame clones, not every one. The data show 70,000 to 90,000 clones, roughly 90% seen once. This CDR3 contains 14 residues. The germline CDR1 and CDR2 sequences are SGHRS and YFSETQ. V lost 3 bases, J lost 0 bases, and 2 bases stayed unmatched. V and J are TRBV5-1 and TRBJ2-7; 8 bases are shared with TRBD1. Sequenced: PBMCs. This TCR came from an older woman with head and neck cancer. The CDR3 spells CASSSGQDSYEQYF. In DNA, the CDR3 is TGCGCCAGCAGCTCGGGACAGGACTCCTACGAGCAGTACTTC.